The 28 T cell receptor beta chains listed next were all sequenced from one sample in a study of cytomegalovirus exposure and HLA in healthy donors. The PCR had 60 Vbeta and 13 Jbeta primers. Libraries were prepared by immunoSEQ multiplex PCR; TCRdb keeps only in-frame clonotypes and omits some of them. This repertoire includes some 70,000 clones. Sequencing used PBMCs. The receptors derive from a female donor in good health and CMV-seropositive.

This chain connects TRBV9 to TRBJ2-7, with 9 bases lining up with TRBD1. This CDR3 has 14 residues. The V gene end was trimmed by 3 bases and the J gene end by 3 bases; junction bases not matched to a gene: 4. Germline V gives CDR1 SGDLS, CDR2 YYNGEE. CDR3 residues: CASSAGQGIYEQYF. The CDR3 DNA follows: TGTGCCAGCAGCGCGGGACAGGGCATCTACGAGCAGTACTTC.

V and J are TRBV28 and TRBJ1-2; 8 nucleotides align to TRBD1. Trimming removed 6 bases from V and 2 bases from J; junction bases left unmatched: 5. Germline V lookup: CDR1 MDHEN, CDR2 SYDVKM. This CDR3 is 14 amino acids long. The CDR3 nucleotides read TGTGCCAGCAGCACCCGACAGGGGAACTATGGCTACACCTTC. Amino acid sequence: CASSTRQGNYGYTF.

With regard to this clone: At one of its ends the junction is not consistent with the germline gene, which may arise from a read error. This rearrangement joins TRBV7-7 to TRBJ2-5; 16 nucleotides line up with TRBD2. This CDR3 is built from 18 residues. Germline CDR1 and CDR2: SSHAT and FNYEAQ (reference sequence). The CDR3 spells CASSGVGTSGGAVKTQYF. In DNA form, the CDR3 reads TGTGCTAGCAGCGGGGTGGGGACTAGCGGGGGGGCGGTAAAGACCCAGTACTTC. Based on the CDR3 plus reference TRBV7-7 and TRBJ2-5, the full variable domain is GAGVSQSPRYKVTKRGQDVTLRCDPISSHATLYWYQQALGQGPEFLTYFNYEAQPDKSGLPSDRFSAERPEGSISTLTIQRTEQRDSAMYRCASSGVGTSGGAVKTQYFGPGTRLLVL.

The genes are TRBV6-1 and TRBJ2-7, with 9 bases lining up with TRBD1. Unmatched junction bases numbered 5, after V lost 9 bases and J lost 5 bases. Germline loops: CDR1 MNHNS, CDR2 SASEGT. This CDR3 contains 12 residues. CDR3: CASGQGRNEQYF. In DNA, the CDR3 is TGTGCCAGTGGACAGGGGAGAAACGAGCAGTACTTC.

The rearrangement joins TRBV28 to TRBJ1-4; the D gene is possibly TRBD1 (5 bases). Trimming cost V 4 bases and J 0 bases, with 9 bases left between them. The CDR3 length is 15 residues. CDR1 is MDHEN, CDR2 SYDVKM, per germline. CDR3 residues: CASSSGTATNEKLFF. Written as DNA, the CDR3 is TGTGCCAGCAGTTCGGGGACTGCAACTAATGAAAAACTGTTTTTT.

The chain employs TRBV18 and TRBJ1-1, with TRBD1 matching over 7 bases. J lost 2 bases, V lost 6 bases, and 9 bases had no gene match. This CDR3 contains 15 residues. Per the germline V gene, CDR1 is KGHSH and CDR2 is LQKENI. The CDR3 DNA follows: TGTGCCAGCTCCCCGACAGGGCCGGGAAACACTGAAGCTTTCTTT. This encodes CASSPTGPGNTEAFF.

This sequence joins TRBV5-8 and TRBJ1-6; D might be TRBD1 (5 bases). From germline, CDR1 is SGHTS and CDR2 YDEGEE. Trimming left V 7 bases short and J 7 bases short, with 21 bases between. The CDR3 is made up of 16 amino acids. The CDR3 loop reads CASLLRVPGRNSPLHF. CDR3 nucleotide sequence: TGTGCCAGCCTTCTCAGGGTTCCCGGCCGGAATTCACCCCTCCACTTT.

CDR3 in DNA: TGTGCCAGCAGCTTAGGTGGGGGACTTACCGGGGAGCTGTTTTTT. Its protein is CASSLGGGLTGELFF. The J gene is TRBJ2-2, the V gene TRBV11-2; TRBD2 is a possible D gene (6 bases). The CDR3 contains 15 residues. Germline CDR1 SGHAT, CDR2 FQNNGV. Deletions cut 1 base from V and 5 bases from J, with 11 bases between.

Turning to this clone: Relative to the germline gene, one junction end is altered; a read error may explain this. The CDR3 DNA sequence: TGTGCCAGCAGCTTAGGGGGACAGGGTGGCAGGCTATTC. Translated: CASSLGGQGGRLF. V is TRBV7-8 and J is TRBJ2-7; TRBD1 matches at 9 bases. This CDR3 comprises 13 residues. Germline assignment: CDR1 SGHVS and CDR2 FQNEAQ.

The genes are TRBV9 and TRBJ1-3; possibly TRBD1 for D (6 bases). Trimming cost V 4 bases and J 2 bases, with 13 bases left between them. From germline, CDR1 is SGDLS and CDR2 YYNGEE. This CDR3 has 15 residues. The CDR3 nucleotides read TGTGCCAGCAGCCGTACGCGGGGGCCTGGAAACACCATATATTTT. It yields the protein CASSRTRGPGNTIYF.

The rearrangement uses TRBV5-4 and TRBJ2-1, with a weak D call TRBD2 (5 bases). The CDR3 totals 18 residues. Trimming removed 0 bases at V and 0 bases at J, with 16 bases between. Germline V gene data show CDR1 as SGHNT and CDR2 as YYREEE (reference sequence). The CDR3 nucleotides read TGTGCCAGCAGCTTGGCCATACTAGGCACGAGCTCCTACAATGAGCAGTTCTTC. Encoded protein: CASSLAILGTSSYNEQFF.

The gene calls are TRBV7-9 and TRBJ2-1; 9 nucleotides line up with TRBD2. Trimming cost V 1 base and J 6 bases; bases outside gene matches: 4. The CDR3 has 15 residues. CDR1 and CDR2 from the germline V gene are SEHNR and FQNEAQ (reference sequence). CDR3 sequence reads: CASSLGLADTNEQFF. The CDR3 bases are TGTGCCAGCAGCTTAGGACTAGCGGACACCAATGAGCAGTTCTTC.

The genes are TRBV5-4 and TRBJ2-1, with 8 bases aligning to TRBD2. Germline CDR1 is SGHNT and CDR2 is YYREEE (reference sequence). V dropped 1 base and J dropped 0; count of bases not matched to a gene: 3. CDR3 length: 16 amino acids. Written as DNA, the CDR3 is TGTGCCAGCAGCTTGAAGCGGGAGCGCTCCTACAATGAGCAGTTCTTC. It translates to CASSLKRERSYNEQFF.

The rearrangement uses TRBV7-2 and TRBJ1-2; D not certain. V lost 5 bases to trimming and J lost 8 bases, with 21 bases between them. This CDR3 is built from 15 residues. Germline assignment: CDR1 SGHTA and CDR2 FQGNSA. CDR3 DNA: TGTGCCAGCAGCGTTTTCATACAGCAAACGCAAGGCTACACCTTC. It translates to CASSVFIQQTQGYTF.

The chain has TRBV5-1 and TRBJ1-4; D gene ambiguous. Germline V CDR1 and CDR2: SGHRS, YFSETQ. The V and J ends lost 3 bases and 1 base respectively, with 13 bases between them. The CDR3 sequence is 16 residues long. This CDR3 reads CASSSGLGGTNEKLFF. The CDR3, as DNA: TGCGCCAGCAGCTCGGGTCTCGGCGGAACTAATGAAAAACTGTTTTTT. The full variable domain, with the rest looked up from reference TRBV5-1 and TRBJ1-4, is KAGVTQTPRYLIKTRGQQVTLSCSPISGHRSVSWYQQTPGQGLQFLFEYFSETQRNKGNFPGRFSGRQFSNSRSEMNVSTLELGDSALYLCASSSGLGGTNEKLFFGSGTQLSVL.

The chain has TRBV10-2 and TRBJ2-3; D unresolved. Germline CDR1 is WSHSY and CDR2 is SAAADI. CDR3 size: 14 residues. V was shortened by 8 bases and J by 0 bases, with 12 bases between the two germline ends. CDR3 loop: CASYIASSTDTQYF. The CDR3 bases are TGCGCCAGCTACATAGCCTCTAGCACAGATACGCAGTATTTT.

The chain is built from TRBV6-6 and TRBJ1-2, with 7 bases fitting TRBD1. Germline V lookup: CDR1 MNHNY, CDR2 SVGAGI (reference sequence). This CDR3 is built from 13 residues. Losses at the gene ends were 4 bases for V and 9 bases for J; bases not matched to a gene: 8. For the CDR3, the DNA is TGTGCCAGCAGTTTATCGACAGGGTTAAGCTACACCTTC. Amino acid sequence: CASSLSTGLSYTF.

V gene TRBV30 combines with J gene TRBJ2-7, with 9 nucleotides matching TRBD2. V lost 4 bases and J lost 7; bases outside the gene matches: 8. The CDR3 is made up of 13 amino acids. Germline CDR1 and CDR2: GTSNPN and SVGIG (reference sequence). CDR3 loop: CAWKRTSEREQYF. Written as DNA, the CDR3 is TGTGCCTGGAAAAGGACTAGCGAAAGAGAGCAGTACTTC.

The gene calls are TRBV4-2 and TRBJ2-3, with 10 nucleotides matching TRBD2. V was pared by 0 bases and J by 5 bases, with 8 bases of the junction left unmatched. Germline V gene sequence: CDR1 LGHNA, CDR2 YNFKEQ. The CDR3 is made up of 17 amino acids. CDR3 region: CASSQEVASGRRDTQYF. CDR3 coding DNA: TGTGCCAGCAGCCAAGAGGTGGCTAGCGGGAGAAGAGATACGCAGTATTTT.

This chain links TRBV30 with TRBJ2-1, with D possibly TRBD1 on 5 matching bases. V was cut by 2 bases and J by 4 bases, with 15 bases left in between. The length of the CDR3 is 15 residues. In germline, CDR1 is GTSNPN, CDR2 SVGIG (reference sequence). The CDR3: CAWSTGRQGYNEQFF. In nucleotides, the CDR3 is TGTGCCTGGAGTACGGGTCGCCAGGGATACAATGAGCAGTTCTTC.

This rearrangement joins TRBV9 to TRBJ2-1, with 8 bases identical to TRBD2. After removal of 3 bases from V and 7 bases from J, the junction contained 6 bases not matched to a gene. The V gene's germline CDR1 is SGDLS and CDR2 YYNGEE. The CDR3 loop spans 14 amino acids. CDR3 bases: TGTGCCAGCAGCGCCCGAGCGGGAGCAAATGAGCAGTTCTTC. Residues: CASSARAGANEQFF.

The gene calls are TRBV6-1 and TRBJ2-1, with a tentative D call TRBD2 (5 bases). The germline V gene encodes CDR1 MNHNS and CDR2 SASEGT. Deletions cut 0 bases from V and 2 bases from J, with 11 bases between. The length of the CDR3 is 16 residues. The CDR3 here is CASSEAGAAAYNEQFF. The CDR3 coding sequence is TGTGCCAGCAGTGAAGCTGGTGCAGCGGCCTACAATGAGCAGTTCTTC.

About this clone itself: A junction boundary mismatches the germline segment, possibly from a read error. This sequence joins TRBV5-6 and TRBJ2-7; D perhaps matches TRBD1 (5 bases). Germline CDR1 reads SGHDT; CDR2 reads YYEEEE. CDR3 size: 12 residues. CDR3 protein: CASTTGWGRAHF. The CDR3 DNA follows: TGTGCCAGCACCACCGGTTGGGGCAGGGCCCACTTC.

The chain links TRBV19 to TRBJ1-6; maybe TRBD1 (6 bases). The CDR3 totals 16 residues. Trimming removed 3 bases at V and 7 bases at J, with 16 bases between. Germline V lookup: CDR1 LNHDA, CDR2 SQIVND (reference sequence). CDR3 bases: TGTGCCAGTAGTATGGGACACGGTGCCCTGAATTCACCCCTCCACTTT. Residues: CASSMGHGALNSPLHF.

The CDR3 protein is CASSFRQGNTIYF. The DNA for the CDR3 is TGTGCCAGCAGCTTCCGACAGGGAAACACCATATATTTT. The rearrangement uses TRBV7-2 and TRBJ1-3; perhaps TRBD1 as D (5 bases). Deletions cut 3 bases from V and 4 bases from J, with 7 bases between. The CDR3 runs to 13 residues. CDR1 and CDR2 from the germline V gene are SGHTA and FQGNSA.

In regard to this clone: The junction departs from germline at one end; a sequencing error may be responsible. The genes are TRBV7-7 and TRBJ2-5; the match to TRBD1 covers 7 bases. The CDR3 has 14 amino acids. Germline values: CDR1 SSHAT, CDR2 FNYEAQ (reference sequence). The CDR3 DNA follows: TGTGCTAGCAGCCCCTCGACAGGGAGAGAGACCCAGTACTTC. This sequence encodes CASSPSTGRETQYF.

The genes are TRBV7-2 and TRBJ1-2; 10 bases match TRBD1. The germline V gene has CDR1 SGHTA and CDR2 FQGNSA. Trimming removed 8 bases from V and 6 bases from J; junction bases left unmatched: 3. The CDR3 consists of 12 residues. The CDR3: CASGQGGDGYTF. DNA for the CDR3: TGTGCCAGCGGACAGGGGGGTGATGGCTACACCTTC.

The V call is TRBV5-1, the J call TRBJ2-3, with D possibly being TRBD1 or TRBD2 (5 bases each). This CDR3 has 14 amino acids. V lost 4 bases and J lost 6, with 15 bases in between. Germline V lookup: CDR1 SGHRS, CDR2 YFSETQ. The CDR3: CASSVGPAGDTQYF. The CDR3 DNA reads TGCGCCAGCAGCGTGGGACCGGCCGGGGATACGCAGTATTTT.